This passage covers 26 T cell receptor beta chains from one sample sequenced in a study of Graves' ophthalmopathy and Graves' hyperthyroidism. The sequenced template was RNA, covering the TCR beta CDR3 region. The first round was an RT-PCR with HTBI primers, and the second round was a multiplex PCR. TCRdb re-called the multiplex PCR reads through MiXCR, storing one row per CDR3 protein. The table records around 520,000 distinct CDR3 sequences, roughly 40% of them present only once. Sequences were obtained from peripheral blood or thyroid tissue (not recorded which). These receptors came from an adult man with Graves' hyperthyroidism.

The chain has TRBV7-3 and TRBJ1-5; D might be TRBD1 (6 bases). Trimming stripped 2 bases from V and 11 bases from J, with 25 bases between. Germline CDR1 reads SGHTA; CDR2 reads FQGTGA. This CDR3 comprises 17 residues. CDR3 sequence: CASSLDFTGSGKETQHF. CDR3 nucleotides: TGTGCCAGCAGCTTAGATTTTACAGGGAGTGGCAAAGAGACCCAGCATTTT.

The chain has TRBV7-8 and TRBJ2-7; no clear D. There are 16 residues in the CDR3. With 5 bases removed from V and 2 bases from J, the gap between germline ends came to 19 bases. Germline V lookup: CDR1 SGHVS, CDR2 FQNEAQ. The CDR3 sequence: CASSPHQGRQAYEQYF. The CDR3 DNA reads TGTGCCAGCAGCCCTCACCAAGGGCGGCAGGCCTACGAGCAGTACTTC.

This clonotype has ten or more counts. V usage is TRBV29-1 and J usage is TRBJ1-1; 10 nucleotides line up with TRBD1. The CDR3 has 13 residues. Trimming took 6 bases from V and 5 from J; bases not matched to a gene: 6. Germline V gene sequence: CDR1 SQVTM, CDR2 ANQGSEA. The CDR3 coding sequence is TGCAGCGTCCTGGGACAGGGGAGGACTGAAGCTTTCTTT. As protein: CSVLGQGRTEAFF.

The chain links TRBV5-6 to TRBJ2-2; D tentatively reads TRBD1 or TRBD2 (6 bases each). The CDR3 loop spans 14 amino acids. Deletions cut 3 bases from V and 5 bases from J, with 11 bases between. CDR1 is SGHDT, CDR2 YYEEEE, per germline. CDR3 region: CASSWGANTGELFF. The DNA for the CDR3 is TGTGCCAGCAGCTGGGGGGCAAATACCGGGGAGCTGTTTTTT.

This clonotype was seen a single time. V is TRBV5-1 and J is TRBJ2-5; D possibly corresponds to TRBD1 (6 bases). The germline CDR1 and CDR2 sequences are SGHRS and YFSETQ. Trimming left V 1 base short and J 5 bases short, with 15 bases between. The CDR3 covers 15 residues. The CDR3 nucleotides are TGCGCCAGCAGCTTGACAGGGATCGCCGGGGAGACCCAGTACTTC. It is translated as CASSLTGIAGETQYF.

The gene calls are TRBV15 and TRBJ2-3, with D perhaps matching TRBD2 (6 bases). CDR1 LNHNV and CDR2 YYDKDF come from the germline V gene (reference sequence). V lost 0 bases to trimming and J lost 0 bases, with 19 bases between them. The CDR3 consists of 19 residues. CDR3 coding DNA: TGTGCCACCAGCAGAGAAGTGTGGCGGCCTGGGAGGAGCACAGATACGCAGTATTTT. It specifies CATSREVWRPGRSTDTQYF.

This clonotype was found many times. The genes are TRBV5-8 and TRBJ2-6; TRBD2 aligns across 7 bases. The V gene end was trimmed by 1 base and the J gene end by 0 bases; junction bases not matched to a gene: 4. This CDR3 contains 17 residues. Germline CDR1 SGHTS, CDR2 YDEGEE. The CDR3 DNA is TGTGCCAGCAGCTTGAATGGGAGGGCCTCTGGGGCCAACGTCCTGACTTTC. As protein: CASSLNGRASGANVLTF. The complete variable domain, with remaining parts taken from reference TRBV5-8 and TRBJ2-6, reads EAGVTQSPTHLIKTRGQQATLRCSPISGHTSVYWYQQALGLGLQFLLWYDEGEERNRGNFPPRFSGRQFPNYSSELNVNALELEDSALYLCASSLNGRASGANVLTFGAGSRLTVL.

CDR3 loop: CASTLAGVLADEQYF. The CDR3 bases are TGTGCCAGCACACTAGCGGGAGTCTTAGCCGACGAGCAGTACTTC. The chain recombines TRBV10-3 with TRBJ2-7, with TRBD2 matching 11 bases. The CDR3 loop spans 15 amino acids. The germline V gene has CDR1 ENHRY and CDR2 SYGVKD. Trimming at V came to 10 bases and at J to 5 bases, leaving 13 bases not matched to a gene.

The chain couples TRBV2 to TRBJ1-1; 7 nucleotides line up with TRBD1. Per the germline V gene, CDR1 is SNHLY and CDR2 is FYNNEI. Germline trimming cut 8 bases from V and 6 bases from J; bases unmatched to any gene: 12. The CDR3 covers 14 residues. CDR3 nucleotide sequence: TGTGCCAGCGAGCCAACAGGGGTTGTCGCTGAAGCTTTCTTT. It yields the protein CASEPTGVVAEAFF.

In its sample, this clonotype was seen many times. The chain employs TRBV11-2 and TRBJ2-3; D is ambiguous. The germline V gene has CDR1 SGHAT and CDR2 FQNNGV. The V end was cut by 0 bases, the J end by 6 bases, with 4 bases between. There are 12 residues in the CDR3. The CDR3 DNA follows: TGTGCCAGCAGCTTAGATAGGGATACGCAGTATTTT. Its translation is CASSLDRDTQYF.

This clonotype occurred many times. The V call is TRBV24-1, the J call TRBJ2-6; 7 bases map to TRBD1. This CDR3 region has 17 residues. V shed 6 bases and J 0 bases; nucleotides not matched to a gene: 7. Germline V gene data show CDR1 as KGHDR and CDR2 as SFDVKD. CDR3 coding DNA: TGTGCCACCAGTCCGACAGGGTTGTACTCTGGGGCCAACGTCCTGACTTTC. Protein product: CATSPTGLYSGANVLTF.

This clonotype was counted ten times or more. The genes are TRBV12-3 or TRBV12-4 and TRBJ1-6; unclear D gene. There are 13 residues in the CDR3. V was trimmed by 1 base and J by 7 bases, leaving 5 bases between them. CDR3 sequence (DNA): TGTGCCAGCAGTTTAGGGGAAAATTCACCCCTCCACTTT. It codes for CASSLGENSPLHF.

This clonotype was seen at least ten times. CDR3: CASSSTQGLTNEKLFF. CDR3 nucleotides: TGTGCCAGCAGCTCCACCCAGGGTCTTACTAATGAAAAACTGTTTTTT. The chain is built from TRBV7-9 and TRBJ1-4; possible D gene TRBD1, 5 bases. V lost 4 bases, J lost 2 bases, and 14 bases lay in between. This CDR3 has 16 residues. Germline V gives CDR1 SEHNR, CDR2 FQNEAQ (reference sequence).

This clonotype was seen only a few times. This rearrangement joins TRBV28 to TRBJ2-7; TRBD1 is a possible D gene (6 bases). The CDR3 is 14 residues long. Germline CDR1 is MDHEN and CDR2 is SYDVKM. V lost 6 bases and J lost 3, with 15 bases in between. DNA of the CDR3: TGTGCCAGCAGCCTATTCGGACAGCACTACGAGCAGTACTTC. This gives the protein CASSLFGQHYEQYF.

Ten or more counts support this clonotype. This chain connects TRBV24-1 to TRBJ1-4, with TRBD1 matching over 7 bases. Per the germline V gene, CDR1 is KGHDR and CDR2 is SFDVKD. Trimming at V came to 7 bases and at J to 8 bases, leaving 9 bases not matched to a gene. The CDR3 loop spans 14 amino acids. The CDR3, as DNA: TGTGCCACCAGGGGGACCGGACAGGAAGAAAAACTGTTTTTT. This codes for CATRGTGQEEKLFF.

In its sample, this clonotype was seen many times. V and J are TRBV20-1 and TRBJ1-2, with a weak D call TRBD1 (5 bases). The V gene lost 1 base and the J gene lost 1 base, with 13 bases spanning the gap. The CDR3 loop spans 15 amino acids. Germline assignment: CDR1 DFQATT and CDR2 SNEGSKA (reference sequence). Here the CDR3 reads CSARGSGVVNYGYTF. The CDR3 DNA is TGCAGTGCTAGAGGATCGGGGGTGGTTAACTATGGCTACACCTTC.

The sample holds a few counts of this clonotype. The chain employs TRBV24-1 and TRBJ2-3; 8 nucleotides match TRBD1. Germline loops: CDR1 KGHDR, CDR2 SFDVKD. The CDR3 runs to 13 residues. With 7 bases clipped from V and 4 bases from J, the junction kept 3 bases outside the gene matches. Here the CDR3 DNA reads TGTGCCACCAGCTTACAGGGGGCAGATACGCAGTATTTT. Translation: CATSLQGADTQYF.

The V call is TRBV24-1, the J call TRBJ2-1; 7 nucleotides line up with TRBD2. From germline, CDR1 is KGHDR and CDR2 SFDVKD. The V gene end was trimmed by 4 bases and the J gene end by 0 bases; junction bases not matched to a gene: 5. The CDR3 sequence is 16 residues long. The CDR3 loop is CATSEHGGSSYNEQFF. CDR3 bases: TGTGCCACCAGTGAGCACGGGGGGAGCTCCTACAATGAGCAGTTCTTC.

V usage is TRBV7-2 and J usage is TRBJ2-7; D is possibly TRBD1 or TRBD2 (5 bases each). The CDR3 totals 14 residues. Germline V CDR1 and CDR2: SGHTA, FQGNSA. Trimming shortened V by 4 bases and J by 4 bases, and 14 bases separated the two germline ends. As DNA, the CDR3 is TGTGCCAGCAGCTCCGGGGACCTCTTATACGAGCAGTACTTC. It codes for CASSSGDLLYEQYF.

The rearrangement links TRBV24-1 to TRBJ2-7, with D perhaps given as TRBD1 or TRBD2 (5 bases each). The J call is uncertain, as TRBJ2-1 better fits the DNA end. Germline CDR1 and CDR2: KGHDR and SFDVKD. CDR3 length equals 16 residues. In DNA form, the CDR3 reads TGTGCCACCAGTGATACAGCCGGGACGGTCCTCAATGAGCAGTTCTTC. This encodes CATSDTAGTVLNEQFF.

CDR3 in amino acids: CSVEQGYYGYTIYF. DNA for the CDR3: TGCAGCGTTGAACAGGGCTACTATGGCTACACCATATATTTT. The chain combines TRBV29-1 with TRBJ1-3, with TRBD1 as a possible D gene (5 bases). Trimming removed 2 bases at V and 8 bases at J, with 16 bases between. Per germline, CDR1 SQVTM and CDR2 ANQGSEA. The CDR3 length is 14 residues.

The chain carries TRBV10-3 and TRBJ2-2, with no clear D. CDR3 length: 15 amino acids. V lost 3 bases and J lost 1, with 9 bases in between. Germline V lookup: CDR1 ENHRY, CDR2 SYGVKD. CDR3 sequence reads: CAISDPRGNTGELFF. The CDR3 DNA reads as TGTGCCATCAGTGATCCCCGCGGGAACACCGGGGAGCTGTTTTTT.

This clonotype has ten or more counts. The chain uses TRBV7-8 and TRBJ2-7; no firm D call. The CDR3 runs 16 residues. Germline CDR1 reads SGHVS; CDR2 reads FQNEAQ. Trimming removed 2 bases from V and 6 bases from J, with 20 bases in between. The DNA of the CDR3 is TGTGCCAGCAGCTTATCTCTGCGTTCATCCTCGGGCGAGCAGTACTTC. Its protein is CASSLSLRSSSGEQYF. The full variable domain, its missing parts supplied by reference TRBV7-8 and TRBJ2-7, is GAGVSQSPRYKVAKRGQDVALRCDPISGHVSLFWYQQALGQGPEFLTYFQNEAQLDKSGLPSDRFFAERPEGSVSTLKIQRTQQEDSAVYLCASSLSLRSSSGEQYFGPGTRLTVT.

Notes on this clonotype: One junction end does not reproduce the germline sequence, and a read error may be involved. The genes are TRBV4-1 and TRBJ1-5; D might be TRBD1 (5 bases). The germline gives CDR1 MGHRA, CDR2 YSYEKL. This CDR3 has 15 residues. CDR3: CASSQGTLANHPQHF. The CDR3 DNA is TGCGCCAGCAGCCAGGGGACCCTGGCCAATCATCCCCAGCATTTT.

On this clonotype itself: A much larger clone differs by one base, so this may be a read error. The CDR3 coding sequence is TGTGCCAGCAGCTTCCGGGGTGTCGGGGCACAAGAGACCCAGTACTTC. It yields the protein CASSFRGVGAQETQYF. The rearrangement uses TRBV7-9 and TRBJ2-5; either TRBD1 or TRBD2 may fit D (5 bases each). Trimming cost V 3 bases and J 2 bases, with 16 bases left between them. The V gene's germline CDR1 is SEHNR and CDR2 FQNEAQ (reference sequence). This CDR3 region has 16 residues.

This clonotype has more than one count but fewer than ten. The chain recombines TRBV28 with TRBJ2-7; no clear D gene. Trimming pared 2 bases from V and 3 bases from J, leaving 23 bases between. The CDR3 runs to 18 residues. Germline lookup yields CDR1 MDHEN and CDR2 SYDVKM. The DNA of the CDR3 is TGTGCCAGCAGTTTACCCACTCGACTGTCCCGAAGATACTACGAGCAGTACTTC. It specifies CASSLPTRLSRRYYEQYF. The variable domain in full, completed from reference TRBV28 and TRBJ2-7, reads DVKVTQSSRYLVKRTGEKVFLECVQDMDHENMFWYRQDPGLGLRLIYFSYDVKMKEKGDIPEGYSVSREKKERFSLILESASTNQTSMYLCASSLPTRLSRRYYEQYFGPGTRLTVT.